The next 32 T cell receptor beta chains were all read from a single sample in a study of technical replicates of blood from a few donors. Sequencing was performed with immunoSEQ multiplex PCR; in TCRdb, only in-frame clones are kept and a portion is missing. The profile covers approximately 15,000 clones, with roughly 84% appearing a single time and around an eighth taken by the ten largest. The sequencing sample was made of PBMCs. The source is a human donor in good health.

CDR3 loop: CASSPKHFAGEAETQYF. The CDR3 DNA reads TGTGCCAGCAGCCCTAAACACTTCGCCGGAGAGGCTGAGACCCAGTACTTC. This rearrangement joins TRBV7-2 to TRBJ2-5; D uncertain. V dropped 5 bases and J dropped 5 bases, with 24 bases sitting between them. CDR3 length: 17 residues. CDR1 is SGHTA and CDR2 is FQGNSA in the germline V gene.

V is TRBV7-6 and J is TRBJ2-3; 9 positions agree with TRBD1. Germline lookup yields CDR1 SGHVS and CDR2 FNYEAQ. There are 16 residues in the CDR3. V shed 5 bases, J shed 2 bases, and the junction held 8 bases outside the gene matches. The CDR3 DNA is TGTGCCAGCAGCAGACAGGGACAGGGATTCACAGATACGCAGTATTTT. The encoded protein is CASSRQGQGFTDTQYF.

The chain employs TRBV19 and TRBJ2-7, with D perhaps matching TRBD2 (6 bases). The CDR3 sequence is 12 residues long. Germline CDR1 is LNHDA and CDR2 is SQIVND (reference sequence). Trimming stripped 5 bases from V and 6 bases from J, with 11 bases between. CDR3: CASSLEEGEQYF. The CDR3 DNA reads as TGTGCCAGTAGTCTCGAGGAGGGCGAGCAGTACTTC.

This sequence joins TRBV19 and TRBJ1-5; 10 nucleotides match TRBD1. CDR3 length: 17 residues. Germline V gene sequence: CDR1 LNHDA, CDR2 SQIVND (reference sequence). J gave up 3 bases and V 3 bases, and 8 bases lay outside the gene matches. The CDR3 loop reads CASSMAGTGVFNQPQHF. The CDR3 DNA reads TGTGCCAGTAGTATGGCCGGGACAGGGGTATTCAATCAGCCCCAGCATTTT.

This chain uses TRBV14 with TRBJ1-2; tentative D call: TRBD1 (5 bases). CDR3 size: 16 residues. Per the germline V gene, CDR1 is SGHDN and CDR2 is FVKESK. V lost 4 bases and J 2 bases, leaving 17 bases between the germline ends. CDR3 loop: CASSPRDSRTNYGYTF. The CDR3 DNA follows: TGTGCCAGCAGCCCCCGGGACTCCAGAACAAACTATGGCTACACCTTC. Full variable domain (remainder filled in from reference TRBV14 and TRBJ1-2): EAGVTQFPSHSVIEKGQTVTLRCDPISGHDNLYWYRRVMGKEIKFLLHFVKESKQDESGMPNNRFLAERTGGTYSTLKVQPAELEDSGVYFCASSPRDSRTNYGYTFGSGTRLTVV.

The genes are TRBV6-1 and TRBJ1-2; 9 bases agree with TRBD1. The germline V gene encodes CDR1 MNHNS and CDR2 SASEGT. This CDR3 is 15 amino acids long. With 5 bases clipped from V and 7 bases from J, the junction kept 11 bases outside the gene matches. CDR3 in amino acids: CASSLHTGGLSGYTF. The CDR3 nucleotides read TGTGCCAGCAGTCTCCATACAGGGGGCCTGAGTGGCTACACCTTC.

The chain uses TRBV28 and TRBJ2-1, with 8 bases identical to TRBD1. Unmatched junction bases numbered 2, after V lost 6 bases and J lost 7 bases. CDR1 and CDR2 from the germline V gene are MDHEN and SYDVKM. This CDR3 contains 12 residues. The CDR3 protein is CASRGQENEQFF. Written as DNA, the CDR3 is TGTGCCAGCAGGGGACAGGAAAATGAGCAGTTCTTC.

This chain connects TRBV11-2 to TRBJ2-1; tentatively, D is TRBD2 (6 bases). Germline CDR1 SGHAT, CDR2 FQNNGV. The CDR3 covers 12 residues. V was trimmed by 5 bases and J by 7 bases, leaving 9 bases between them. CDR3 amino acids: CASSTGLNEQFF. Here the CDR3 DNA reads TGTGCCAGCAGCACGGGACTTAATGAGCAGTTCTTC.

The CDR3 sequence is CSVDWTSGRYNEQFF. The CDR3 DNA is TGCAGCGTTGATTGGACTAGCGGGAGGTACAATGAGCAGTTCTTC. This chain uses TRBV29-1 with TRBJ2-1, with 14 positions matching TRBD2. Germline V gene sequence: CDR1 SQVTM, CDR2 ANQGSEA. This CDR3 is built from 15 residues. The ends lost 3 bases at V and 4 bases at J; junction bases unmatched: 2.

The V and J genes are TRBV5-6 and TRBJ2-7; weak D call: TRBD1 (5 bases). The CDR3 has 13 amino acids. The germline gives CDR1 SGHDT, CDR2 YYEEEE. V was trimmed by 4 bases and J by 3 bases, leaving 11 bases between them. This chain's CDR3 is CASSPSDSYEQYF. The CDR3 nucleotides are TGTGCCAGCAGCCCTTCAGACAGCTACGAGCAGTACTTC.

The rearrangement uses TRBV2 and TRBJ2-1; TRBD2 agrees at 7 bases. Germline V gene lookup returns CDR1 SNHLY and CDR2 FYNNEI. The CDR3 has 16 residues. The V gene end was trimmed by 3 bases and the J gene end by 8 bases; junction bases not matched to a gene: 13. The CDR3 loop reads CASSEGRGRPRDEQFF. CDR3 DNA sequence: TGTGCCAGCAGTGAGGGGAGGGGCCGGCCGCGAGATGAGCAGTTCTTC.

The CDR3 here is CASGLEQGNIQYF. The CDR3, as DNA: TGTGCTAGTGGTTTGGAGCAGGGGAACATTCAGTACTTC. This chain joins TRBV12-5 and TRBJ2-4, with D maybe TRBD1 (6 bases). Germline V gives CDR1 LGHNT, CDR2 FRNRAP. CDR3 size: 13 residues. V was trimmed by 1 base and J by 7 bases, leaving 8 bases between them.

The gene calls are TRBV5-8 and TRBJ2-6, with a possible D match to TRBD1 (6 bases). Trimming took 1 base from V and 0 from J, leaving 14 bases between them. Germline assignment: CDR1 SGHTS and CDR2 YDEGEE. This CDR3 comprises 18 residues. The CDR3 region has the DNA TGTGCCAGCAGCTTGTTGGCAGGGGCACTCTCTGGGGCCAACGTCCTGACTTTC. It codes for CASSLLAGALSGANVLTF.

Here the CDR3 DNA reads TGTGCCAGCGCTGATGGGCTAAGAACGAGCACCGGGGAGCTGTTTTTT. Amino acid sequence: CASADGLRTSTGELFF. The V gene is TRBV7-9, the J gene TRBJ2-2, with unresolved D. CDR1 is SEHNR and CDR2 is FQNEAQ in the germline V gene (reference sequence). V was trimmed by 8 bases and J by 4 bases, leaving 20 bases between them. The CDR3 sequence is 16 residues long.

The V and J genes are TRBV13 and TRBJ1-1; D possibly corresponds to TRBD1 (6 bases). The CDR3 loop spans 12 amino acids. Germline V gene sequence: CDR1 PRHDT, CDR2 FYEKMQ (reference sequence). V lost 5 bases and J 11 bases, leaving 15 bases between the germline ends. CDR3 loop: CASSTDTGLAFF. The CDR3, as DNA: TGTGCCAGCAGCACAGACACAGGGTTGGCTTTCTTT.

The V gene is TRBV7-6, the J gene TRBJ2-2; 7 positions agree with TRBD1. V shed 4 bases and J 0 bases; nucleotides not matched to a gene: 2. There are 15 residues in the CDR3. Germline CDR1 SGHVS, CDR2 FNYEAQ. CDR3 residues: CASSSGQPNTGELFF. CDR3 bases: TGTGCCAGCAGCTCGGGACAGCCGAACACCGGGGAGCTGTTTTTT.

V usage is TRBV5-1 and J usage is TRBJ2-7; D might be TRBD2 (5 bases). The V gene lost 4 bases and the J gene lost 2 bases, with 16 bases spanning the gap. CDR3 size: 15 residues. Germline V CDR1 and CDR2: SGHRS, YFSETQ. The CDR3 nucleotides read TGCGCCAGCAGCCCCATTGGAGCGGCCGCCTACGAGCAGTACTTC. Translated, it gives CASSPIGAAAYEQYF.

The chain links TRBV2 to TRBJ2-5; 14 bases match TRBD2. Trimming cost V 0 bases and J 5 bases; bases outside gene matches: 11. Germline assignment: CDR1 SNHLY and CDR2 FYNNEI. The CDR3 length is 19 residues. DNA for the CDR3: TGTGCCAGCAGTGAAGCGAGACTAGCGGGAGGGCAAGGAAGGGAGACCCAGTACTTC. It translates to CASSEARLAGGQGRETQYF.

V gene TRBV6-5 combines with J gene TRBJ1-1, with D perhaps TRBD1 (5 bases). V gave up 7 bases and J gave up 1 base, with 13 bases separating them. The CDR3 is 14 residues long. Germline values: CDR1 MNHEY, CDR2 SVGAGI. The DNA for the CDR3 is TGTGCCAGCACCTTCGGGACTCCGAACACTGAAGCTTTCTTT. It encodes CASTFGTPNTEAFF.

The chain combines TRBV5-6 with TRBJ1-2; D gene unclear. The CDR3 has 16 amino acids. The germline CDR1 and CDR2 sequences are SGHDT and YYEEEE. Trimming shortened V by 0 bases and J by 3 bases, and 15 bases separated the two germline ends. CDR3 sequence reads: CASSLVGNPGDYGYTF. For the CDR3, the DNA is TGTGCCAGCAGCTTGGTCGGGAATCCCGGGGACTATGGCTACACCTTC.

This chain links TRBV6-5 with TRBJ2-7; 7 bases are shared with TRBD1. The germline V gene has CDR1 MNHEY and CDR2 SVGAGI. The trim removed 6 bases at V and 2 bases at J, leaving 7 bases unmatched. The CDR3 is made up of 14 amino acids. The CDR3 DNA is TGTGCCAGCAGCTCCGGGACAGACGCCTACGAGCAGTACTTC. Residues: CASSSGTDAYEQYF.

J is TRBJ2-5 and V is TRBV5-5; 9 positions match TRBD1. The germline CDR1 and CDR2 sequences are SGHKS and YYEKEE (reference sequence). Trimming took 3 bases from V and 5 from J; bases not matched to a gene: 11. The CDR3 is 16 residues long. In nucleotides, the CDR3 is TGTGCCAGCAGCTCCGTGACAGGGGGGGACGGGGAGACCCAGTACTTC. It translates to CASSSVTGGDGETQYF.

The CDR3 region is CASRLGQGRTGELFF. As DNA, the CDR3 is TGTGCCAGCAGATTGGGACAGGGAAGGACCGGGGAGCTGTTTTTT. The V and J genes are TRBV6-1 and TRBJ2-2, with 9 bases lining up with TRBD1. Looked up from germline, CDR1 is MNHNS and CDR2 is SASEGT. Trimming at V came to 6 bases and at J to 5 bases, leaving 7 bases not matched to a gene. The CDR3 totals 15 residues.

This chain links TRBV7-6 with TRBJ1-1; TRBD1 matches 7 bases. Germline V gene data show CDR1 as SGHVS and CDR2 as FNYEAQ. This CDR3 region has 16 residues. J was trimmed by 1 base and V by 5 bases; bases with no gene match: 10. This CDR3 reads CASSLETGQANTEAFF. CDR3 coding DNA: TGTGCCAGCAGCCTAGAAACCGGACAGGCGAACACTGAAGCTTTCTTT. Combining the CDR3 with reference TRBV7-6 and TRBJ1-1 gives the whole variable domain GAGVSQSPRYKVTKRGQDVALRCDPISGHVSLYWYRQALGQGPEFLTYFNYEAQQDKSGLPNDRFSAERPEGSISTLTIQRTEQRDSAMYRCASSLETGQANTEAFFGQGTRLTVV.

The chain carries TRBV7-9 and TRBJ2-1; TRBD1 aligns across 11 bases. CDR1 and CDR2 from the germline V gene are SEHNR and FQNEAQ (reference sequence). J lost 8 bases, V lost 6 bases, and 15 bases had no gene match. The CDR3 covers 17 residues. The CDR3 reads CASSHGGQGAIIDEQFF. CDR3 DNA: TGTGCCAGCAGTCACGGCGGACAGGGGGCAATAATCGATGAGCAGTTCTTC.

The chain joins TRBV19 to TRBJ2-7, with 12 bases fitting TRBD2. CDR3 length equals 16 residues. Germline V gene data show CDR1 as LNHDA and CDR2 as SQIVND (reference sequence). The J segment lost 5 bases and the V segment lost 0 bases, leaving 5 bases of the junction unmatched. CDR3 in DNA: TGTGCCAGTAGTATAGACCTAGCGGGAGGGACCGACGAGCAGTACTTC. Its translation is CASSIDLAGGTDEQYF.

The V call is TRBV27, the J call TRBJ2-3; no clear D. The CDR3 length is 11 residues. Trimming took off 10 bases at V and 7 bases at J, with 12 bases between the two ends. Germline V gene lookup returns CDR1 MNHEY and CDR2 SMNVEV (reference sequence). Here the CDR3 reads CANLDPYTQYF. The DNA for the CDR3 is TGTGCCAACCTAGATCCCTATACGCAGTATTTT.

This chain links TRBV2 with TRBJ1-3; D possibly corresponds to TRBD1 (5 bases). Germline lookup yields CDR1 SNHLY and CDR2 FYNNEI. The CDR3 loop spans 13 amino acids. Trimming left V 7 bases short and J 4 bases short, with 11 bases between. The CDR3 reads CASIAGQGNTIYF. CDR3 DNA: TGTGCCAGCATTGCGGGGCAAGGAAACACCATATATTTT.

As regards this clone: The sample holds other DNA sequences that translate to the same CDR3. The chain uses TRBV5-1 and TRBJ2-3, with a possible D match to TRBD1 (6 bases). CDR3 length: 13 residues. The V end was cut by 2 bases, the J end by 6 bases, with 10 bases between. The germline gives CDR1 SGHRS, CDR2 YFSETQ. The CDR3 is CASSFPGEDTQYF. CDR3 nucleotide sequence: TGCGCCAGCAGCTTCCCAGGGGAGGATACGCAGTATTTT. Full variable domain (remainder filled in from reference TRBV5-1 and TRBJ2-3): KAGVTQTPRYLIKTRGQQVTLSCSPISGHRSVSWYQQTPGQGLQFLFEYFSETQRNKGNFPGRFSGRQFSNSRSEMNVSTLELGDSALYLCASSFPGEDTQYFGPGTRLTVL.

The V gene is TRBV21-1, the J gene TRBJ2-1; TRBD2, as called in the table, went unchecked against the DNA. TRBV21-1 is labeled a pseudogene. The CDR3 has 18 amino acids. The CDR3 loop reads CASSKVELAGGTYNEQFF. In nucleotides, the CDR3 is TGTGCCAGCAGCAAAGTTGAACTAGCGGGAGGCACCTACAATGAGCAGTTCTTC.

The chain carries TRBV11-2 and TRBJ1-4, with D unresolved. The CDR3 has 16 residues. V was clipped by 0 bases and J by 0 bases, with 8 bases between them. In germline, CDR1 is SGHAT, CDR2 FQNNGV. The CDR3 region is CASSLEGSATNEKLFF. The DNA of the CDR3 is TGTGCCAGCAGCTTAGAAGGGAGTGCAACTAATGAAAAACTGTTTTTT.

The V call is TRBV5-1, the J call TRBJ2-2, with D possibly matching TRBD2 (6 bases). Looked up from germline, CDR1 is SGHRS and CDR2 is YFSETQ. This CDR3 spans 15 amino acids. V lost 2 bases and J lost 3, with 11 bases in between. CDR3 bases: TGCGCCAGCAGCTTAGGCGGGACTGACACCGGGGAGCTGTTTTTT. It specifies CASSLGGTDTGELFF.